One sample yielded the 25 T cell receptor beta chains listed below, sequenced in a study of identical twins. TCRdb processed the 5' RACE reads anew with MiXCR; each CDR3 protein has one entry. The data show 500,000 to 650,000 distinct CDR3 sequences, with approximately 20% seen just once and approximately 0.49% held by the top ten. The sample was also reused in another study, on yellow fever vaccine responses in identical twins.

Source material: CD4+ T cells sorted from blood. The receptors were sampled from a woman under 30 in good health.

This chain links TRBV7-2 with TRBJ1-5; 7 positions match TRBD1. This CDR3 has 17 amino acids. Germline CDR1 is SGHTA and CDR2 is FQGNSA. The junction had 13 bases not matched to a gene; V was cut back by 5 bases and J by 3 bases. The CDR3 sequence: CASSAAPGQPPNQPQHF. In nucleotides, the CDR3 is TGTGCCAGCAGCGCAGCCCCGGGACAGCCTCCCAATCAGCCCCAGCATTTT.

This clonotype was recorded a few times. The rearrangement links TRBV4-1 to TRBJ2-7; D ambiguous. With 1 base removed from V and 2 bases from J, the gap between germline ends came to 9 bases. The CDR3 totals 14 residues. Germline CDR1 is MGHRA and CDR2 is YSYEKL. The DNA of the CDR3 is TGCGCCAGCAGCCAAGCGTCCCGACCCTACGAGCAGTACTTC. It yields the protein CASSQASRPYEQYF.

The V gene is TRBV15, the J gene TRBJ2-3; 12 nucleotides align to TRBD2. This CDR3 spans 16 amino acids. V dropped 3 bases and J dropped 5; count of bases not matched to a gene: 6. Germline CDR1 is LNHNV and CDR2 is YYDKDF (reference sequence). CDR3 in DNA: TGTGCCACCAGCAGGGTACTAGCGGGAGGCAGAGATACGCAGTATTTT. Residues: CATSRVLAGGRDTQYF.

The rearrangement links TRBV3-1 to TRBJ1-1; D unresolved. Germline CDR1 is LGHDT and CDR2 is YNNKEL (reference sequence). This CDR3 is 16 amino acids long. V lost 6 bases, J lost 1 base, and 18 bases lay in between. The chain's CDR3 is CASRNSQGRPNTEAFF. Here the CDR3 DNA reads TGTGCCAGCAGGAACAGTCAAGGGCGCCCGAACACTGAAGCTTTCTTT.

The chain employs TRBV28 and TRBJ2-7, with D perhaps matching TRBD1 (6 bases). Germline V gene lookup returns CDR1 MDHEN and CDR2 SYDVKM. CDR3 size: 13 residues. Deletions cut 5 bases from V and 3 bases from J, with 11 bases between. This chain's CDR3 is CASSGQNHYEQYF. The DNA of the CDR3 is TGTGCCAGCAGTGGACAGAACCACTACGAGCAGTACTTC.

The gene calls are TRBV7-6 and TRBJ2-2; 7 bases line up with TRBD2. This CDR3 is built from 16 residues. V lost 1 base and J lost 6; bases outside the gene matches: 8. Germline V gives CDR1 SGHVS, CDR2 FNYEAQ. CDR3 sequence (DNA): TGTGCCAGCAGCTTAGTAAGGCTCGCGGGGGCCGGGGAGCTGTTTTTT. Amino acid sequence: CASSLVRLAGAGELFF.

This sequence joins TRBV3-1 and TRBJ2-3, with 10 bases aligning to TRBD2. Germline CDR1 LGHDT, CDR2 YNNKEL (reference sequence). The length of the CDR3 is 15 residues. With V trimmed by 8 bases and J by 5 bases, 10 bases remained unmatched. CDR3: CASARSGRIEDTQYF. The CDR3 coding sequence is TGTGCCAGCGCTCGTAGCGGGAGGATTGAAGATACGCAGTATTTT.

The sample holds many counts of this clonotype. The rearrangement joins TRBV12-3 or TRBV12-4 to TRBJ2-3; D not certain. Trimming removed 3 bases at V and 0 bases at J, with 7 bases between. The CDR3 runs to 14 residues. The CDR3 coding sequence is TGTGCCAGCAGTTTCGGCGGTAGCACAGATACGCAGTATTTT. It codes for CASSFGGSTDTQYF.

This clonotype was seen more than once but under ten times. The CDR3 nucleotides are TGTGCCAGCAGCCCTCTAGCGGGATCCGACACCGGGGAGCTGTTTTTT. This codes for CASSPLAGSDTGELFF. The V and J genes are TRBV7-9 and TRBJ2-2; 9 bases are a match to TRBD2. The CDR3 is made up of 16 amino acids. Germline trimming cut 5 bases from V and 3 bases from J; bases unmatched to any gene: 7. Germline V gene lookup returns CDR1 SEHNR and CDR2 FQNEAQ (reference sequence).

The chain has TRBV18 and TRBJ2-4; 10 bases fit TRBD1. This CDR3 is built from 15 residues. V trimming: 0 bases; J trimming: 6 bases; junction bases outside the gene matches: 2. Germline V gene lookup returns CDR1 KGHSH and CDR2 LQKENI. CDR3 DNA sequence: TGTGCCAGCTCACCACCGGGACAGGGGACAAACATTCAGTACTTC. This codes for CASSPPGQGTNIQYF.

This chain connects TRBV7-2 to TRBJ2-1; D gene uncertain. V dropped 1 base and J dropped 4 bases, with 17 bases sitting between them. CDR1 is SGHTA, CDR2 FQGNSA, per germline. The CDR3 totals 17 residues. Written as DNA, the CDR3 is TGTGCCAGCAGCTTAGTCCCCGGTGTTAGGGCTTACAATGAGCAGTTCTTC. Its translation: CASSLVPGVRAYNEQFF.

The V gene is TRBV3-1, the J gene TRBJ1-2, with 7 bases lining up with TRBD1. J lost 5 bases, V lost 4 bases, and 4 bases had no gene match. The CDR3 is made up of 13 amino acids. CDR1 is LGHDT, CDR2 YNNKEL, per germline (reference sequence). Written as DNA, the CDR3 is TGTGCCAGCAGCCGGGGACAGTATTATGGCTACACCTTC. This codes for CASSRGQYYGYTF.

The chain recombines TRBV12-3 or TRBV12-4 with TRBJ2-5; 7 bases agree with TRBD2. With V trimmed by 6 bases and J by 7 bases, 17 bases remained unmatched. CDR3 length equals 16 residues. The CDR3 sequence: CASSPRAGVPLWTQYF. CDR3 in DNA: TGTGCCAGCAGCCCACGGGCGGGAGTGCCACTTTGGACCCAGTACTTC.

This clonotype was counted only a few times. The V gene is TRBV6-1, the J gene TRBJ2-3; 16 bases agree with TRBD2. The CDR3 contains 18 residues. Germline V gene lookup returns CDR1 MNHNS and CDR2 SASEGT. The V segment lost 6 bases and the J segment 3 bases; nucleotides outside the gene matches: 9. The CDR3 DNA follows: TGTGCCAGCAGACACCCCGGGACTAGCGGGGGGGCTACAGATACGCAGTATTTT. Translated, it gives CASRHPGTSGGATDTQYF.

A few counts support this clonotype. V usage is TRBV28 and J usage is TRBJ2-5; 9 bases align to TRBD2. The CDR3 runs 15 residues. The germline CDR1 and CDR2 sequences are MDHEN and SYDVKM. V lost 3 bases to trimming and J lost 7 bases; unmatched junction nucleotides: 9. CDR3 sequence: CASSLDQRGAGTQYF. In nucleotides, the CDR3 is TGTGCCAGCAGTTTGGATCAGCGGGGGGCCGGGACCCAGTACTTC.

The chain carries TRBV5-1 and TRBJ2-5, with D possibly TRBD1 on 5 matching bases. V was shortened by 4 bases and J by 0 bases, with 13 bases between the two germline ends. CDR3 length: 15 amino acids. Germline V lookup: CDR1 SGHRS, CDR2 YFSETQ. In DNA form, the CDR3 reads TGCGCCAGCAGCCGACCGGCGACAGACCAAGAGACCCAGTACTTC. Residues: CASSRPATDQETQYF.

The CDR3 protein is CSATPGQGEFYNSPLHF. CDR3 coding DNA: TGCAGTGCGACTCCGGGACAGGGGGAGTTCTATAATTCACCCCTCCACTTT. The rearrangement uses TRBV20-1 and TRBJ1-6, with 11 bases matching TRBD1. The trim removed 6 bases at V and 3 bases at J, leaving 10 bases unmatched. This CDR3 comprises 17 residues. Germline values: CDR1 DFQATT, CDR2 SNEGSKA (reference sequence).

This clonotype occurred a few times. This chain joins TRBV12-3 or TRBV12-4 and TRBJ2-3; D remains ambiguous. V shed 10 bases and J shed 4 bases, with 18 bases lying between them. The CDR3 sequence is 14 residues long. The CDR3 region is CATQATNGADTQYF. The CDR3 region has the DNA TGTGCCACCCAAGCGACAAACGGCGCAGATACGCAGTATTTT.

The table lists this clonotype with a few counts. This rearrangement joins TRBV2 to TRBJ2-1; 7 positions match TRBD2. CDR3 length equals 16 residues. J gave up 1 base and V 6 bases, and 9 bases lay outside the gene matches. Germline V gene lookup returns CDR1 SNHLY and CDR2 FYNNEI. The CDR3 loop is CASSSIAGTSYNEQFF. The CDR3 DNA sequence: TGTGCCAGCAGCTCCATAGCGGGTACGTCCTACAATGAGCAGTTCTTC.

This sequence joins TRBV5-1 and TRBJ2-1, with D tentatively TRBD1 (5 bases). The CDR3 is 15 residues long. Deletions cut 0 bases from V and 7 bases from J, with 14 bases between. The V gene's germline CDR1 is SGHRS and CDR2 YFSETQ. The CDR3 DNA is TGCGCCAGCAGCTTGGTTGGGGCTCAAGGAAATGAGCAGTTCTTC. Translation gives CASSLVGAQGNEQFF.

V and J are TRBV2 and TRBJ2-2; no definite D call. CDR3 length: 14 residues. With 6 bases removed from V and 6 bases from J, the gap between germline ends came to 14 bases. In germline, CDR1 is SNHLY, CDR2 FYNNEI. The CDR3 sequence is CASSNELGSGELFF. The CDR3 DNA is TGTGCCAGCAGCAACGAACTGGGGTCCGGGGAGCTGTTTTTT.

This clonotype turned up a few times. This sequence joins TRBV5-1 and TRBJ2-1; D not resolved. The V and J ends lost 4 bases and 6 bases respectively, with 17 bases between them. The CDR3 is 15 residues long. Germline CDR1 reads SGHRS; CDR2 reads YFSETQ. The CDR3 coding sequence is TGCGCCAGCAGCCAGGACCCGCTTAGGGCCAATGAGCAGTTCTTC. Residues: CASSQDPLRANEQFF.

This clonotype occurred a few times. V gene TRBV6-2 or TRBV6-3 combines with J gene TRBJ2-2, with D possibly being TRBD2 (5 bases). CDR1 MNHEY and CDR2 SVGEGT come from the germline V gene. This CDR3 spans 15 amino acids. V lost 2 bases and J lost 1, with 8 bases in between. CDR3 in amino acids: CASSYAGQNTGELFF. The DNA for the CDR3 is TGTGCCAGCAGTTACGCGGGCCAGAACACCGGGGAGCTGTTTTTT.

The sample holds a few counts of this clonotype. V is TRBV5-1 and J is TRBJ2-7; 8 positions match TRBD2. The germline CDR1 and CDR2 sequences are SGHRS and YFSETQ. V trimming: 0 bases; J trimming: 6 bases; junction bases outside the gene matches: 5. CDR3 length: 14 amino acids. In DNA, the CDR3 is TGCGCCAGCAGCTTGGGACGGGGGGGCGGCGAGCAGTACGTC. Its protein is CASSLGRGGGEQYV.

The rearrangement joins TRBV6-5 to TRBJ1-1; D may be TRBD1 (6 bases). Germline V gene data show CDR1 as MNHEY and CDR2 as SVGAGI. Trimming removed 6 bases from V and 1 base from J, with 15 bases in between. The CDR3 totals 15 residues. The CDR3 region is CASRYPGQKNTEAFF. The CDR3 DNA sequence: TGTGCCAGCAGGTATCCGGGACAAAAGAACACTGAAGCTTTCTTT.